The rows below give T cell receptor beta chains drawn from one sample of a study of blood T cell repertoires in COVID-19. Assay used: immunoSEQ multiplex PCR; TCRdb lists only in-frame clones, some missing. The table lists some 130,000 clones, roughly 83% of them singletons. The sequenced sample consisted of peripheral blood. These receptors all stem from a woman aged 80 or over with acute or convalescent COVID-19. Both conserved end residues are part of each CDR3. A D gene is named only where the DNA matches it firmly. Size is stated for part of the rows, as once, few or many counts, or as a class when the clone is expanded.

>TRBV5-4|TRBJ2-1|.|TRBD2
TGTGCCAGCAGCTTGGGGCGGGGGGAGCAGTTCTTC
CASSLGRGEQFF
>TRBV6-2/TRBV6-3|TRBJ1-1|.|.
TGTGCCAGCAGTTACCCCCTAAATATGAACACTGAAGCTTTCTTT
CASSYPLNMNTEAFF
>TRBV5-1|TRBJ1-2|once|TRBD1
TGCGCCAGCAGCCAGACAGGGGACACCCCCTATGGCTACACCTTC
CASSQTGDTPYGYTF
>TRBV4-3|TRBJ1-2|.|.
TGCGCCAGCAGCCGTTCTAATTCCCCGGACTATGGCTACACCTTC
CASSRSNSPDYGYTF
>TRBV5-5|TRBJ1-5|few|.
TGTGCCAGCAGCTTGGACACCAATCAGCCCCAGCATTTT
CASSLDTNQPQHF
>TRBV5-1|TRBJ1-2|.|TRBD1
TGCGCCAGCAGCTTGGCCGGGACAGGGAACTATGGCTACACCTTC
CASSLAGTGNYGYTF
>TRBV30|TRBJ1-1|.|.
TGTGCCTGGAGTCTCGGCGGGAACACTGAAGCTTTCTTT
CAWSLGGNTEAFF
>TRBV3-1/TRBV3-2|TRBJ1-5|.|TRBD1
TGTGCCAGCAGCCCCGGGACAGGGGCTGGCAATCAGCCCCAGCATTTT
CASSPGTGAGNQPQHF
>TRBV7-9|TRBJ1-6|.|TRBD1
TGTGCCAGCAGCTTAGGACAGGGCGCGGATTCACCCCTCCACTTT
CASSLGQGADSPLHF
>TRBV19|TRBJ1-1|once|TRBD1
TGTGCCAGTAGTCTCGAGTCACAGGGGAGGCCTGAAGCTTTCTTT
CASSLESQGRPEAFF
>TRBV28|TRBJ1-2|.|.
TGTGCCAGCAGCCTGCGAGTAGCTAACTATGGCTACACCTTC
CASSLRVANYGYTF
>TRBV7-5|TRBJ2-1|.|.
TGTGCCAGAAGCCCCCGACCTAGCGGGAGCGATGAGCAGTTCTTC
CARSPRPSGSDEQFF
>TRBV6-5|TRBJ1-4|.|.
TGTGCCAGCGGGGGGTATGAAAAACTGTTTTTT
CASGGYEKLFF
>TRBV19|TRBJ1-2|.|TRBD1
TGTGCCAGTAGTCCCTACGGACAGGGGGCAGGGTATGGCTACACCTTC
CASSPYGQGAGYGYTF
>TRBV7-3|TRBJ2-3|few|TRBD2
TGTGCCAGCAGCTTAGAGGCTGGGACTAGCTTCACAGATACGCAGTATTTT
CASSLEAGTSFTDTQYF
>TRBV4-3|TRBJ1-5|.|.
TGCGCCAGCAGCCAGGACAACAATCAGCCCCAGCATTTT
CASSQDNNQPQHF
>TRBV18|TRBJ2-5|.|.
TGTGCCAGCTCACTACAAGAGACCCAGTACTTC
CASSLQETQYF
>TRBV3-1/TRBV3-2|TRBJ2-3|.|TRBD2
TGTGCCAGCAGCCTCGCTCCGGGACTAGCCTCTGATACGCAGTATTTT
CASSLAPGLASDTQYF
>TRBV19|TRBJ2-7|many|TRBD1
TGTGCCAGTAGACTAACCGGGGGACAGGGACCCTCCTACGAGCAGTACTTC
CASRLTGGQGPSYEQYF
>TRBV6-1|TRBJ1-1|.|TRBD1
TGTGCCAGCAGTGAAGTGGGGACAGGGCCCACGGGGGCTTTCTTT
CASSEVGTGPTGAFF
>TRBV19|TRBJ1-5|.|.
TGTGCCAGTAGTATAGTACCAGGGAGGGATAGCAATCAGCCCCAGCATTTT
CASSIVPGRDSNQPQHF
>TRBV4-2|TRBJ1-1|.|.
TGTGCCAGCAGCCAAGCCCAGCGTGGCACTGAAGCTTTCTTT
CASSQAQRGTEAFF
>TRBV19|TRBJ1-1|.|TRBD1
TGTGCCAGTAGCGCTAACAGGGGGACTGAAGCTTTCTTT
CASSANRGTEAFF
>TRBV12-3/TRBV12-4|TRBJ1-2|few|.
TGTGCCAGCAGTTTAGACAGTTACTACACCTTC
CASSLDSYYTF
>TRBV7-2|TRBJ1-3|few|.
TGTGCCAGCAGCTCCTCGAGGAACACCATATATTTT
CASSSSRNTIYF
>TRBV19|TRBJ1-4|.|.
TGTGCCAGTACTCCCTCCCGACAGGACGGGGAAAAACTGTTTTTT
CASTPSRQDGEKLFF
>TRBV18|TRBJ1-1|.|.
TGTGCCAGCTGGGAGGCTTCGAACACTGAAGCTTTCTTT
CASWEASNTEAFF
>TRBV18|TRBJ2-1|.|.
TGTGCCAGCTCACTTTCACAGGAATACAATGAGCAGTTCTTC
CASSLSQEYNEQFF